The 4 T cell receptor beta chains below were found in one sample sequenced in a study of beta chain features in type 1 diabetes. Findings and limits, study-wide: Among all four CD4+ subsets, Type 1 diabetes patients had TCRB CDR3s that were moderately but significantly shorter.

All of the isolated RNA was reverse transcribed, so expressed TCRB transcripts were sequenced. Method: immunoSEQ multiplex PCR; TCRdb's copy keeps in-frame clones and lacks some. The data contain roughly 230,000 clones, about a tenth of them seen just once; the ten biggest clones take up 0.017%. Their target antigens are unknown. The source material was naive CD4+ T cells from blood. The origin of the receptors is a man aged 25 to 45 with type 1 diabetes.

There are a few counts of this clone. The chain links TRBV10-3 to TRBJ1-2, with D maybe TRBD1 (5 bases). Germline V gene sequence: CDR1 ENHRY, CDR2 SYGVKD. The CDR3 totals 15 residues. V was cut by 1 base and J by 8 bases, with 17 bases left in between. The CDR3 DNA reads TGTGCCATCAGTGAGTGGATTGGCCGGGGACTAGGCTACACCTTC. Translated, it gives CAISEWIGRGLGYTF.

This clone was observed a few times. The CDR3: CASSELDRLNTEAFF. The CDR3 DNA follows: TGTGCCAGCAGTGAACTGGACAGATTGAACACTGAAGCTTTCTTT. The V call is TRBV6-1, the J call TRBJ1-1; D may be TRBD1 (6 bases). The CDR3 runs 15 residues. The ends were cut back, 2 bases at V and 0 bases at J, with 10 bases in the middle. The germline gives CDR1 MNHNS, CDR2 SASEGT.

This clone appeared a few times. The chain couples TRBV4-3 to TRBJ1-1; unclear D gene. V shed 4 bases and J shed 4 bases, with 10 bases lying between them. Germline lookup yields CDR1 LGHNA and CDR2 YSLEER. This CDR3 has 13 amino acids. CDR3 coding DNA: TGCGCCAGCAGCCTCAACCCCGGCACTGAAGCTTTCTTT. It encodes CASSLNPGTEAFF.

Concerning this clone itself: Distinct nucleotide sequences in the sample also encode this CDR3. CDR3 residues: CASSPPSTDTQYF. The CDR3 nucleotides read TGTGCCAGCTCCCCTCCTAGCACAGATACGCAGTATTTT. The rearrangement links TRBV18 to TRBJ2-3; D uncertain. The V gene's germline CDR1 is KGHSH and CDR2 LQKENI. Trimming stripped 6 bases from V and 0 bases from J, with 7 bases between. CDR3 length: 13 residues.